This T cell receptor (beta chain) was obtained from a study of T cell repertoires in cytomegalovirus infection. Across the study: Well-studied HLA-B-restricted epitopes and recently identified HLA-C-restricted epitopes of CMV were both used in the study. It was the public TCR beta signatures that indicated both CMV infection and matching HLA type.

To note about this clonotype: What it binds is unknown.

Overall study findings and caveats: CMV-specific TCR beta clonotypes restricted by HLA-C dominated the ex vivo response.

TCRdb used MiXCR to reprocess the reads, holding one entry per CDR3 protein. This sample has 640,000 or so distinct CDR3 sequences, with about 33% found just once. Germline CDR1 and CDR2: SNHLY and FYNNEI. This CDR3 has 13 amino acids. J was trimmed by 5 bases and V by 8 bases; bases with no gene match: 8. The specimen comprised cultured PBMCs, sampled from culture after CMV antigen stimulation. The chain couples TRBV2 to TRBJ1-2, with 7 positions matching TRBD1. This clonotype was obtained from a human donor in good health (CMV status not recorded). Some clones in this sample may be carry-over from other donors' samples. The DNA of the CDR3 is TGTGCCAGCGGCCGGACAGGCCATTATGGCTACACCTTC. This translates into CASGRTGHYGYTF.